This TCR beta chain was found in a study of CD8 T cells in Susac syndrome. CDR3 length equals 12 residues. V lost 6 bases and J lost 6, with 12 bases in between. Per germline, CDR1 MNHEY and CDR2 SMNVEV (reference sequence). Reverse transcription of 0.5 to 1 ug RNA was performed with random hexamers. Amplification of TCR beta CDR3 used immunoSEQ multiplex PCR across 54 Vbeta and 13 Jbeta. TCRdb reprocessed the immunoSEQ multiplex PCR reads with MiXCR, giving one entry per CDR3 protein. The table shows about 140,000 distinct CDR3 sequences, with 90% to 95% occurring only once. The authors negatively isolated CD8+ and CD4+ T cells and FACS-enriched TEMRA cells.

The J gene is TRBJ2-7, the V gene TRBV27, with D possibly being TRBD2 (6 bases). The clonotype originates from a human donor with multiple sclerosis. Material for sequencing was CD4+ T cells from PBMCs. The CDR3 DNA reads as TGTGCCAGCAGCTCCCGGGGAGGCGAGCAGTACTTC. It encodes CASSSRGGEQYF.